One T cell receptor beta chain is described in this entry. Ten or more counts support this clonotype. Its specific antigen is unknown. No much larger clone exists at a distance of one base, and base qualities are not known. This sample was included in a study of T cells in Graves' hyperthyroidism and ophthalmopathy (dated by TCRdb to about 2019). About the full investigation: Peripheral blood was collected at initial diagnosis, before any treatment. TCR V-J signatures able to tell the groups apart were searched for in a discovery cohort of 100 patients, of whom 43 had Graves' ophthalmopathy and 57 had stable Graves' hyperthyroidism. Prospective prediction of ophthalmopathy was tested in an independent validation cohort consisting of 18 to 20 hyperthyroidism patients and 15 or so patients who later progressed to ophthalmopathy. The roughly 91 discovery patients were randomly split 7:3 into training and test sets. Thyroid tissue and blood T-cell repertoires from six Graves' hyperthyroidism patients were also compared in the study. After sampling, hyperthyroidism patients received methimazole starting at 30 mg daily, and ophthalmopathy patients received high-dose intravenous methylprednisolone. The paper describes TCR Vbeta CDR3 sequencing of some 130 peripheral blood samples, made up of about 41 ophthalmopathy patients, 70 to 75 hyperthyroidism patients and 17 progressor patients.

Amplification of TCR beta CDR3 regions was carried out from RNA transcripts. For the first round of RT-PCR on the TCR CDR3, the HTBI primer set was used together with the Qiagen OneStep RT-PCR kit. Libraries were constructed in a second round of multiplex PCR, after which size selection and purification were carried out. Sequencing of the libraries was done on an Illumina HiSeq2000 using paired-end 100 bp reads. In the original analysis: SOAPnuke was used to process the raw data, throwing out any read that contained adapters or uncalled bases, had a mean Phred below 15, or lacked an exact constant-primer or identifier match. COPE v1.2.5 was used to merge the high-quality paired reads, and each unique nucleotide sequence was defined as a clonotype. MiTCR v1.1 was used to align the clonotypes against IMGT TRBV, TRBD and TRBJ reference segments. The analysis was restricted to V-J combinations with a frequency above 0.0001, which together covered about 99% of the repertoires. The TCS score was defined as the ratio of F50 (clonal expansion) to E x V (chaos), calculated using BLOSUM62-based TCRdist between CDR3 peptides within each V-J. Welch's t-statistics and random forest reduced 450 to 600 V-J features to fewer than 15, which were used in a naive Bayes classifier (R e1071). The raw public reads went through TCRdb reprocessing: fastp at Q25, MiXCR clone calling, in-frame beta chains kept. Under each unique CDR3 protein, matching rows form one entry showing the most common genes and DNA. V and J calls and clone size were set by TCRdb, not the authors. The sample yields around 600,000 distinct CDR3 sequences; 14% were counted once. The top ten clonotypes cover approximately 6.4% of the sample.

Ophthalmopathy patients had moderately to severely active disease, with a Clinical Activity Score of 3 or more, a NOSPECS grade of 4 or more, and a disease duration of less than 3 months. The study excluded patients with uncontrolled infections, other autoimmune diseases, pregnancy or lactation. Diagnoses were based on clinical symptoms, serum thyroxine and TRAb, thyroid ultrasound and orbital computed tomography. Ficoll-Paque density gradient centrifugation was used to isolate PBMCs from around 10 ml of fresh peripheral blood. Total RNA was extracted using Trizol reagent, and RNA quality was assessed on an Agilent 2100 Bioanalyzer. Paper-wide results and their limitations: In validation, progression to ophthalmopathy was predicted by the model with 55% to 71% sensitivity and under 85% specificity, a median of 6.5 months before onset. Most expanded thyroid clonotypes (frequency above 0.001) were also detected in blood, a finding suggesting that blood repertoires may reflect thyroid immune responses. Ophthalmopathy was separated from stable hyperthyroidism by a 13 V-J signature model, with just over 85% sensitivity and roughly 84% specificity obtained in cross-validation and 80%/75% obtained in testing. No statistical method was used to fix the sample size in advance, and group allocation was not hidden from the investigators.

Reading the germline V gene (reference sequence) gives CDR1 LGHDT and CDR2 YNNKEL. V loses 4 bases, J loses 3 bases, and the germline ends lie 9 bases apart. From cysteine to phenylalanine, the CDR3 is 13 amino acids long. Just CDR3 DNA is preserved here, 39 bases in frame from base 1. The V and J segments used are TRBV3-1 and TRBJ1-1; no D segment can be confidently identified. The specimen was blood. This TCR came from a young woman with Graves' ophthalmopathy. CDR3 protein: CASSPVVDTEAFF. In nucleotides, the sequence is TGTGCCAGCAGCCCCGTAGTGGACACTGAAGCTTTCTTT.